Sequencing of this T cell receptor (beta chain) was carried out in a study of blood T cell repertoires in COVID-19. Study information: From the United States, Italy and Spain came samples of acute and convalescent COVID-19. The analysed material was cDNA or gDNA that came from T cells, B-cell-depleted T cells, or PBMCs.

In the authors' methods: Reference gene primer amplification gave estimated nucleated cell counts. Clones were read by immunoSEQ multiplex PCR, and TCRdb kept only the in-frame ones, dropping some. The V and J calls and clone size come from that table; D and trimming were worked out from the DNA. This repertoire shows about 220,000 clones, 75% to 85% found once; its top ten account for about 2.4%. Seattle enrolled patients during active infection and tracked them longitudinally. Sequencing was carried out using peripheral blood. This receptor was identified in a woman between 65 and 79 years old with COVID-19, enrolled during active disease.

The CDR3 DNA is TGTGCCAGCAGTTACTCCCGGACTAGCGGGGATGAGCAGTTCTTC. Protein product: CASSYSRTSGDEQFF. The J gene is TRBJ2-1, the V gene TRBV6-5, with 12 positions matching TRBD2. The CDR3 has 15 residues. The ends lost 0 bases at V and 8 bases at J; junction bases unmatched: 2. The germline gives CDR1 MNHEY, CDR2 SVGAGI.